This T cell receptor beta chain was profiled in a study of sequential checkpoint blockade in melanoma (dated by TCRdb to the late 2010s). About the investigation overall: In a 1:1 randomization, patients received either first-line nivolumab then ipilimumab (arm A) or ipilimumab then nivolumab (arm B). Both trial sequences were followed by maintenance nivolumab. DNA from 75 to 95 pretreatment melanoma tumor samples underwent TCRbeta immunosequencing. For more than 20 patients, matched tumor biopsies were obtained before treatment and at week 13, following single-agent nivolumab (arm A) or ipilimumab (arm B). Roughly 80% of the matched tumor biopsy pairs taken before and after treatment were from the same lesion.

The immunoSEQ Assay was used to immunosequence TCRbeta CDR3 regions from genomic DNA. Prior to high-throughput sequencing, genomic DNA was amplified by bias-controlled multiplex PCR. The original pipeline was this. To quantify the absolute abundance of each unique TCRbeta CDR3 region, the sequences were collapsed and filtered. Clonality, defined as 1 minus Pielou's evenness, was calculated using only productive rearrangements. Tumor T-cell fraction was calculated by normalizing TCRbeta template counts to the amount of usable DNA, which was estimated from several housekeeping genes. A previously published method was used to identify clones with significantly greater frequencies in on-treatment samples than in baseline samples. TCRdb's version of the immuneACCESS table is confined to in-frame rearrangements and falls short of the full clone set. An unresolved V gene accounts for under half of the shortfall where checked; the remainder is of unknown origin. V and J calls and clone size are given by that table; D and trimming were obtained from the DNA. In all, the sample holds 2,500 to 3,500 clones, and around 25% of those were seen once. 8.5% to 14% of the sample rests with the top ten.

The sample's treatment or condition, from its label and the paper: randomized to nivolumab then ipilimumab (arm A) or the reverse (arm B). Prior DNA-damaging chemotherapy had not been received by any trial patient. Samples came from patients with melanoma in CheckMate 064, a randomized, open-label phase II trial of sequential checkpoint blockade. Genomic DNA from formalin-fixed paraffin-embedded (FFPE) tissue samples served as the input for tumor TCR sequencing. With regard to this clone: This clone's antigen is unknown. Base-call qualities are not available, and no considerably larger clone is one nucleotide away.

The paper's findings and limits, for the study overall: Patients whose tumor T-cell fraction and clonality increased by week 13 were about 30 times more likely to achieve clinical benefit. Tumor T-cell fraction and clonality were correlated with PD-L1 staining and CD8+ T-cell counts, but not with mutational load. The model for predicting response that combines TCR metrics with mutation burden needs to be validated in larger, independent patient cohorts. Small sample sizes and reduced statistical power limited the analyses of tumor T-cell fraction within each arm. Among patients in arm A, the nivolumab-first arm, pretreatment tumor TIL clonality was associated with response (P = .04).

The germline V gene provides CDR1 WSHSY and CDR2 SAAADI. The CDR3, cysteine through phenylalanine, is 17 amino acids long. The read is trimmed to its CDR3 DNA, 51 bases read in frame from base 1. The germline V and J ends show losses of 2 bases and 0 bases respectively, and no gene match explains 4 bases of the junction. This TCR came from a human donor with melanoma. The receptor chain draws on TRBV10-2 and TRBJ2-2, with 9 bases matching TRBD1. The input for sequencing was tumor tissue (inferred from file names), taken from a patient given nivolumab and ipilimumab in sequence. The sequence in DNA is TGCGCCAGCAGTGAGACAGGGGGCTTCCCGAACACCGGGGAGCTGTTTTTT. This is translated as CASSETGGFPNTGELFF.